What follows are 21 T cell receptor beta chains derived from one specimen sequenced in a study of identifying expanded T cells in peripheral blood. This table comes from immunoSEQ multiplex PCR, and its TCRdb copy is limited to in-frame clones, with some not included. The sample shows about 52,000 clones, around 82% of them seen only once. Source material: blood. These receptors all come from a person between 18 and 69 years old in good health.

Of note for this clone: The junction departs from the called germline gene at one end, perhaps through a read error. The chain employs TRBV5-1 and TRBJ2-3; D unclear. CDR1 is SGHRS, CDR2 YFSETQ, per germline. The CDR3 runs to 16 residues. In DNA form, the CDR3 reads TGCGCCAGCAGATTGGGCCCAGGAGCTAGCACAGATACGCAGTATTTT. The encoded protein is CASRLGPGASTDTQYF.

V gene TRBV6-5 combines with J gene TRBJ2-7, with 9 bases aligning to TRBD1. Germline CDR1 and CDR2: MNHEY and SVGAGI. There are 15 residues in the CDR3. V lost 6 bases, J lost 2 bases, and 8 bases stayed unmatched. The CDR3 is CASSHGTGRTYEQYV. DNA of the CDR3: TGTGCCAGCAGCCACGGGACAGGGAGGACCTACGAGCAGTACGTC.

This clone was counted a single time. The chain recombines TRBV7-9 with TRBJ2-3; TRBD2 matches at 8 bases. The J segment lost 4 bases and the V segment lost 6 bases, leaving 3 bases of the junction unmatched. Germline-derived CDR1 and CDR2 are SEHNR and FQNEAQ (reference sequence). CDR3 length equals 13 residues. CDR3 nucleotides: TGTGCCAGCAGAGCGGGGGCAGCAGATACGCAGTATTTT. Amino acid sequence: CASRAGAADTQYF.

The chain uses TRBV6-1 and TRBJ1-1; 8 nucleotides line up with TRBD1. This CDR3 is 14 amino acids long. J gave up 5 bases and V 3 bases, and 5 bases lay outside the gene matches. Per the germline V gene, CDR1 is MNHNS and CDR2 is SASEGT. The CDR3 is CASSDRQGMTEAFF. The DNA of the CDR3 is TGTGCCAGCAGTGACCGACAGGGGATGACTGAAGCTTTCTTT.

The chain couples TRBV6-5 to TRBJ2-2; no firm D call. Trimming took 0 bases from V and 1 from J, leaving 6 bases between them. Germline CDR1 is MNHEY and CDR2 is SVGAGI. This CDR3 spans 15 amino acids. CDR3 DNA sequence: TGTGCCAGCAGTTACTCGGGCAAGAACACCGGGGAGCTGTTTTTT. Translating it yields CASSYSGKNTGELFF.

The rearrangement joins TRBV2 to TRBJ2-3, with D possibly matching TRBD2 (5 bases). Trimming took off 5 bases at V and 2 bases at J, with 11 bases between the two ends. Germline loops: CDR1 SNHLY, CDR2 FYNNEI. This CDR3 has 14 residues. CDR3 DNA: TGTGCCAGCAGTCCCGGACTCCCCACAGATACGCAGTATTTT. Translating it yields CASSPGLPTDTQYF.

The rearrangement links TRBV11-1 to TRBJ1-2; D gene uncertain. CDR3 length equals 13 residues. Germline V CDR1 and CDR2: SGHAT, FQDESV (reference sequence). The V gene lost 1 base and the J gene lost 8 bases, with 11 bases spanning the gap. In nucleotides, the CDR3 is TGTGCCAGCAGCTTAGGCGGACTGAGCGGCTACACCTTC. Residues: CASSLGGLSGYTF.

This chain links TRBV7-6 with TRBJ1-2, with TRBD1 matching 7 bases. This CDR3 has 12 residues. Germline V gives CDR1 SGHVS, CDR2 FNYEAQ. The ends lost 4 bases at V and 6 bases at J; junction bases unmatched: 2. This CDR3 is CASSSDRDGYTF. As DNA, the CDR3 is TGTGCCAGCAGCTCCGACAGGGATGGCTACACCTTC.

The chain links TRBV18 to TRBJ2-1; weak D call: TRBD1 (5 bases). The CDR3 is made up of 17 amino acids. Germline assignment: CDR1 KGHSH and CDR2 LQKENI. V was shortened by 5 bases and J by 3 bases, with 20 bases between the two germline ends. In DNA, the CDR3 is TGTGCCAGCTCATCAGGGTGGTTACAAGACGACTACAATGAGCAGTTCTTC. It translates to CASSSGWLQDDYNEQFF. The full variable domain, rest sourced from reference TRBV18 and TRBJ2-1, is NAGVMQNPRHLVRRRGQEARLRCSPMKGHSHVYWYRQLPEEGLKFMVYLQKENIIDESGMPKERFSAEFPKEGPSILRIQQVVRGDSAAYFCASSSGWLQDDYNEQFFGPGTRLTVL.

The chain's CDR3 is CASRGAGDEQFF. The CDR3 DNA reads as TGCGCCAGCCGTGGGGCGGGAGATGAGCAGTTCTTC. V gene TRBV5-1 combines with J gene TRBJ2-1; 7 bases agree with TRBD2. Germline CDR1 is SGHRS and CDR2 is YFSETQ. The CDR3 length is 12 residues. J lost 8 bases, V lost 7 bases, and 6 bases had no gene match. Complete variable domain (other parts from reference TRBV5-1 and TRBJ2-1): KAGVTQTPRYLIKTRGQQVTLSCSPISGHRSVSWYQQTPGQGLQFLFEYFSETQRNKGNFPGRFSGRQFSNSRSEMNVSTLELGDSALYLCASRGAGDEQFFGPGTRLTVL.

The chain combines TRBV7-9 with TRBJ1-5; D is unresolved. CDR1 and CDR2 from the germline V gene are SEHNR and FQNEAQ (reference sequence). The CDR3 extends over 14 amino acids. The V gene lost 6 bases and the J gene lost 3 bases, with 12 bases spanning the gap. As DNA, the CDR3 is TGTGCCAGCAGGGGGAAAGGCCCCAATCAGCCCCAGCATTTT. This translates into CASRGKGPNQPQHF.

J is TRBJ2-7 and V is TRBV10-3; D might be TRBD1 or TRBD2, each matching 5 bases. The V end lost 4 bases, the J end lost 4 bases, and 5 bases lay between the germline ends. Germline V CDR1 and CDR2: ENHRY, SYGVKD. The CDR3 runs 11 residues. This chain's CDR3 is CAISGGYEQYV. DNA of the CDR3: TGTGCCATCAGTGGGGGGTACGAGCAGTACGTC.

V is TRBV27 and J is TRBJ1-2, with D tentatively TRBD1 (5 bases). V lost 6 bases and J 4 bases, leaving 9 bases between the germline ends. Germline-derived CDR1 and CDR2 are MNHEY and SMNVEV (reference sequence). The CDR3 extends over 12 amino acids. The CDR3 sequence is CASRRGSYGYTF. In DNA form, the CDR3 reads TGTGCCAGCAGGCGGGGCAGCTATGGCTACACCTTC.

The CDR3 protein is CASSSRRSSGNTIYF. The CDR3 region has the DNA TGTGCCAGCAGTTCAAGACGGAGCTCTGGAAACACCATATATTTT. The chain joins TRBV6-5 to TRBJ1-3; D remains ambiguous. The V end was cut by 4 bases, the J end by 0 bases, with 10 bases between. Germline loops: CDR1 MNHEY, CDR2 SVGAGI. The length of the CDR3 is 15 residues.

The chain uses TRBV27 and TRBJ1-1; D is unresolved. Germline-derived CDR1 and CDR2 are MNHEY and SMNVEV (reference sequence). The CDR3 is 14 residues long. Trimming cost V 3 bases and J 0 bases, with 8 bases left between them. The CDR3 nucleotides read TGTGCCAGCAGTTTCTACGGGCTGAACACTGAAGCTTTCTTT. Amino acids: CASSFYGLNTEAFF.

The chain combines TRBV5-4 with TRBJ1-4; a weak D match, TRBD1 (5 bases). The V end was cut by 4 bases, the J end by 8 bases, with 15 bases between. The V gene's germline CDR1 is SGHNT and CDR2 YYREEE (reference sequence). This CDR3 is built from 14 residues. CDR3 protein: CASSRDAGGEKLFF. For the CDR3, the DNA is TGTGCCAGCAGCCGGGACGCTGGGGGGGAAAAACTGTTTTTT.

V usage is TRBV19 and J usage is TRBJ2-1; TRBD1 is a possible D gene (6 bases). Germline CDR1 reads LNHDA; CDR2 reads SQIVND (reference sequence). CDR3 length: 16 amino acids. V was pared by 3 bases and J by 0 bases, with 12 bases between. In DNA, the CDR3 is TGTGCCAGTAGTATCCCCCACAGGGCCTCCTACAATGAGCAGTTCTTC. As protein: CASSIPHRASYNEQFF.

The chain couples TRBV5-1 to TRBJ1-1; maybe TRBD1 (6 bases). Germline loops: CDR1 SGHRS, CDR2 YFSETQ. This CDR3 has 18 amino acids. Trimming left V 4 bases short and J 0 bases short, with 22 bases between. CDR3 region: CASSPLSGARPLNTEAFF. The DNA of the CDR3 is TGCGCCAGCAGCCCCTTATCGGGGGCCCGACCTTTGAACACTGAAGCTTTCTTT. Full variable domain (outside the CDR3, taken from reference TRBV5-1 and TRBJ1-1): KAGVTQTPRYLIKTRGQQVTLSCSPISGHRSVSWYQQTPGQGLQFLFEYFSETQRNKGNFPGRFSGRQFSNSRSEMNVSTLELGDSALYLCASSPLSGARPLNTEAFFGQGTRLTVV.

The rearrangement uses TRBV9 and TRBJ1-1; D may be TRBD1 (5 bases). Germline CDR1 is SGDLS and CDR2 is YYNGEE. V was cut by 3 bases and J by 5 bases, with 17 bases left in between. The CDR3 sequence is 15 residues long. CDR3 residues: CASSGHSTGGTEAFF. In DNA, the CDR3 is TGTGCCAGCAGCGGTCATAGCACAGGAGGAACTGAAGCTTTCTTT.

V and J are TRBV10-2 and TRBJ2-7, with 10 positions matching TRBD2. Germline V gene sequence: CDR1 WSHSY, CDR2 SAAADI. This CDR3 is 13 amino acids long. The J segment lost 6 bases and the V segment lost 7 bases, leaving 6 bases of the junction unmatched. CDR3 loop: CASTLAGVGEQYF. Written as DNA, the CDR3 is TGCGCCAGCACCCTAGCGGGAGTGGGCGAGCAGTACTTC.

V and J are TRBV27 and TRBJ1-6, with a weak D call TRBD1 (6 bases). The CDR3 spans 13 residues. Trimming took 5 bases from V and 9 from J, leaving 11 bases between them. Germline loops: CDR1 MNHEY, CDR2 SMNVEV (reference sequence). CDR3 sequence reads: CASSPGQISPLHF. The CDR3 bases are TGTGCCAGCAGTCCCGGACAGATTTCACCCCTCCACTTT.